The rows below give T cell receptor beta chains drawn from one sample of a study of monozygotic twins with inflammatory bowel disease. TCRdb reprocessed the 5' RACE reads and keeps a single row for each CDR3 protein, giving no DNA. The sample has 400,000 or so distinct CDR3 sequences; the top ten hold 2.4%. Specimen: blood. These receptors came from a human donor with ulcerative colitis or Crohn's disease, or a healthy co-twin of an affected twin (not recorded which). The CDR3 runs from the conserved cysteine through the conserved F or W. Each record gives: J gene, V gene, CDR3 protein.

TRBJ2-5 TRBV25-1 CASSEISSGALKETQYF
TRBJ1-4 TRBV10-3 CAISAGLDEKLFF
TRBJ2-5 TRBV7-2 CASSLLLAGGPFETQYF
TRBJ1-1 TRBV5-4 CASSLDPGLWPNTEAFF
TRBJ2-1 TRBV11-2 CASSPLEPYNEQFF
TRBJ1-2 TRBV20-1 CSANRDPFYGYTF
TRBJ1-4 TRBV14 CASSQDRVAQKLFF
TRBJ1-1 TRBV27 CASFLQGINTEAFF
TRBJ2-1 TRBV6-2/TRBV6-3 CASSARRGLSYNEQFF
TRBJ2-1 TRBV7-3 CASSRGRDRNNEQFF
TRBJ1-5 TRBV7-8 CASSLGFRQGGNQPQHF
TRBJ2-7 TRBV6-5 CASSSGDREGQEQYF
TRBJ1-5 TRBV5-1 CASSWDRDSNQPQHF
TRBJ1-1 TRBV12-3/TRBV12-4 CASRTGPRLSFF
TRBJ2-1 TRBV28 CASSSAGLGSSYNEQFF
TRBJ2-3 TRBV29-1 CSAEDGTDTQYF
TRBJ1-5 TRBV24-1 CATSDTLTGQPQHF
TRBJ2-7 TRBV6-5 CASSSSTTSGGLLGEQYF
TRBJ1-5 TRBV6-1 CASSPFGQGGQPQHF
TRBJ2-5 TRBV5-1 CASSLGSGRETQYF
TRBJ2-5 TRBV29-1 CSLYRGTLEKKTQYF
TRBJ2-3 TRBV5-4 CASSSSGPRGTDTQYF
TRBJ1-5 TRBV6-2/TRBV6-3 CATKARENQPQHF
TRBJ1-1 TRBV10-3 CAIRKTGNTEAFF
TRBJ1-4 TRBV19 CASSQPGHVMGKLFF
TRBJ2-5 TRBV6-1 CASSPWGSGQETQYF
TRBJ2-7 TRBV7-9 CASSPRTAYEQYF
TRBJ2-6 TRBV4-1 CASSLRAPGANVLTF
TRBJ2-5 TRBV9 CASSVGSARGLETQYF
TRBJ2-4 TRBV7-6 CAISHLGGNIQYF
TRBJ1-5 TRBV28 CASSSNLLSNQPQHF
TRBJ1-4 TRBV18 CASSQGTNEKLFF
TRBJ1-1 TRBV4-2 CASSQVPGEAFF
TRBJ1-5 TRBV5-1 CASSLDGDRNQPQHF
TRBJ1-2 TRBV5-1 CASRRAASEDGYTF
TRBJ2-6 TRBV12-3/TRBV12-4 CASSLTGPGANVLTF
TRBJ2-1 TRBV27 CASSLSRGRGYNEQFF
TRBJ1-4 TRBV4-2 CASSQVAGGGNEKLFF
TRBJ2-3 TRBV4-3 CASSQALGTSGSGDTQYF
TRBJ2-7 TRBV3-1 CASSFRLGISYEQYF
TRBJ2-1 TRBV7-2 CASSLRFSLAGNYNEQFF
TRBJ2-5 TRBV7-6 CASSLQSGTQYF
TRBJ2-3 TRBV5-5 CASSFGTDTDTQYF
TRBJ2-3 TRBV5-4 CASSSTSGLTDTQYF
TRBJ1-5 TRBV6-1 CASRGNNRGGQPQHF
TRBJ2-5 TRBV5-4 CASSLIGTGGVETQYF
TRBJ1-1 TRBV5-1 CASRVEGYTEASF
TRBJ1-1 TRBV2 CASSDRLKNLLNTEAFF
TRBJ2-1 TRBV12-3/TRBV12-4 CASSPRTSGGRGEQFF
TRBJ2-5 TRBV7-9 CASSFLGQGRETQYF
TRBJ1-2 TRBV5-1 CASSLGDRGRGYTF